The TCR beta chain under discussion was sequenced for a study of graft-versus-host responses after intestinal transplantation. Points from the study as a whole: Analysis identified GvH clones in recipient marrow, with some appearing first in ileum or blood.

TCRdb's table, derived via immunoSEQ multiplex PCR, lists solely in-frame clones and lacks some. The data contain about 90,000 clones, about 94% of them singletons. About this clone itself: Its cognate antigen is unknown.

Germline assignment: CDR1 MNHEY and CDR2 SVGAGI. Trimming pared 0 bases from V and 14 bases from J, leaving 19 bases between. The CDR3 spans 15 residues. The sequence was collected from a human donor who was the organ donor for an intestinal transplant. The genes are TRBV6-5 and TRBJ1-4; D may be TRBD1 (5 bases). Here the sequenced sample was unstimulated CD4+ T cells sorted from spleen or lymph node cells, taken before transplant. DNA for the CDR3: TGTGCCAGCAGTTACTCTAGGACATTAGTCAATCGGCTGTTTTTT. Protein product: CASSYSRTLVNRLFF.